These 30 T cell receptor beta chains originate from one sample sequenced in a study of human T cells and chemical hapten exposure. Time point reported: healthy volunteer bleed at 2 weeks. The starting material, unfractionated whole blood, was used for total RNA extraction. TCRdb analysed the RACE reads with MiXCR anew, one entry per CDR3 protein. This table has under 95,000 distinct CDR3 sequences, around 8.8% appearing once. Specimen: whole blood. These receptors originate from a female donor in good health. Some clones in this sample may be carry-over from other donors' samples.

The rearrangement links TRBV19 to TRBJ2-2, with TRBD2 matching 9 bases. CDR1 LNHDA and CDR2 SQIVND come from the germline V gene (reference sequence). The CDR3 has 17 residues. With 2 bases clipped from V and 5 bases from J, the junction kept 9 bases outside the gene matches. CDR3 DNA sequence: TGTGCCAGTAGTATAATTATGCCAGCGGGAGGAACCGGGGAGCTGTTTTTT. This translates into CASSIIMPAGGTGELFF.

This chain joins TRBV7-9 and TRBJ1-1, with D possibly matching TRBD1 (5 bases). The CDR3 is 15 residues long. Deletions cut 2 bases from V and 4 bases from J, with 14 bases between. Per the germline V gene, CDR1 is SEHNR and CDR2 is FQNEAQ (reference sequence). The CDR3 protein is CASSLLSSTGTEAFF. The CDR3 DNA reads as TGTGCCAGCAGCTTATTGTCGAGTACAGGCACTGAAGCTTTCTTT.

This clonotype was observed a handful of times. The genes are TRBV14 and TRBJ1-5; possibly TRBD1 for D (6 bases). The CDR3 covers 14 residues. Germline loops: CDR1 SGHDN, CDR2 FVKESK. With 4 bases removed from V and 4 bases from J, the gap between germline ends came to 11 bases. CDR3 in DNA: TGTGCCAGCAGCCGCGGACAGAGGAATCAGCCCCAGCATTTT. Protein sequence: CASSRGQRNQPQHF.

This clonotype was recorded at least ten times. This chain links TRBV28 with TRBJ1-1, with 11 nucleotides matching TRBD1. After removal of 5 bases from V and 10 bases from J, the junction contained 12 bases not matched to a gene. Germline CDR1 and CDR2: MDHEN and SYDVKM. CDR3 length: 15 amino acids. CDR3: CASSPYKGQGAGAFF. The CDR3 DNA is TGTGCCAGCAGTCCCTACAAAGGACAGGGGGCGGGAGCTTTCTTT.

This clonotype was detected only a few times. The J gene is TRBJ1-5, the V gene TRBV9; 9 nucleotides line up with TRBD1. CDR3 length equals 15 residues. The germline CDR1 and CDR2 sequences are SGDLS and YYNGEE. The V gene end was trimmed by 0 bases and the J gene end by 7 bases; junction bases not matched to a gene: 5. In nucleotides, the CDR3 is TGTGCCAGCAGCGTAGGGACAGGGGAAGGACAGCCCCAGCATTTT. Encoded protein: CASSVGTGEGQPQHF.

This clonotype was picked up a small number of times. This sequence joins TRBV20-1 and TRBJ2-1, with 14 positions matching TRBD2. The length of the CDR3 is 18 residues. CDR1 DFQATT and CDR2 SNEGSKA come from the germline V gene (reference sequence). Unmatched junction bases numbered 9, after V lost 1 base and J lost 4 bases. The CDR3 loop is CSARGGETSGRVYNEQFF. The CDR3 region has the DNA TGCAGTGCTAGAGGGGGGGAGACTAGCGGGAGGGTTTACAATGAGCAGTTCTTC.

This clonotype was seen ten or more times. The V call is TRBV6-1, the J call TRBJ2-1, with 9 bases that match TRBD2. Trimming at V came to 7 bases and at J to 2 bases, leaving 9 bases not matched to a gene. The CDR3 totals 16 residues. Germline CDR1 MNHNS, CDR2 SASEGT. The CDR3 loop reads CASIIHVAGAYNEQFF. The DNA for the CDR3 is TGTGCCAGCATTATCCACGTAGCGGGAGCCTACAATGAGCAGTTCTTC.

This clonotype was recorded a few times. The chain uses TRBV25-1 and TRBJ1-2, with 7 bases aligning to TRBD1. After removal of 4 bases from V and 9 bases from J, the junction contained 11 bases not matched to a gene. Per the germline V gene, CDR1 is MGHDK and CDR2 is SYGVNS. The CDR3 sequence is 14 residues long. The CDR3 sequence: CASSVNRDSPSYTF. The CDR3 nucleotides are TGTGCCAGCAGTGTAAACCGGGACAGCCCTAGCTACACCTTC.

This clonotype was observed a few times. V and J are TRBV6-2 or TRBV6-3 and TRBJ2-3, with D possibly matching TRBD2 (6 bases). V lost 6 bases and J 5 bases, leaving 18 bases between the germline ends. This CDR3 contains 15 residues. CDR1 and CDR2 from the germline V gene are MNHEY and SVGEGT. The CDR3 sequence: CASRKLAPQGDTQYF. In DNA form, the CDR3 reads TGTGCCAGCAGAAAACTAGCCCCCCAAGGAGATACGCAGTATTTT.

This clonotype was counted many times. The chain uses TRBV7-9 and TRBJ2-3; a possible D gene is TRBD2 (5 bases). Trimming cost V 6 bases and J 4 bases, with 8 bases left between them. CDR3 length: 12 amino acids. Germline V gene sequence: CDR1 SEHNR, CDR2 FQNEAQ (reference sequence). The CDR3 loop reads CASRLAADTQYF. The CDR3 coding sequence is TGTGCCAGCAGGCTAGCCGCAGATACGCAGTATTTT.

This chain uses TRBV6-2 or TRBV6-3 with TRBJ2-1, with TRBD2 matching over 10 bases. The CDR3 has 14 residues. The V and J ends lost 5 bases and 7 bases, in that order; junction bases with no gene match: 5. CDR1 is MNHEY, CDR2 SVGEGT, per germline. CDR3 amino acids: CASSPSGRGNEQFF. CDR3 bases: TGTGCCAGCAGTCCCAGCGGGAGGGGTAATGAGCAGTTCTTC.

Points on this clonotype: Its ends do not fully match the called genes, so a read error is possible. The genes are TRBV4-3 and TRBJ1-3; D is undetermined. Per the germline V gene, CDR1 is LGHNA and CDR2 is YSLEER. The CDR3 contains 15 residues. Here the CDR3 DNA reads TGCGCCAGCAGCCAAGATCTTTTGACTGGTAACACCATATATTTT. Its translation: CASSQDLLTGNTIYF.

This clonotype was counted only a few times. The chain couples TRBV27 to TRBJ2-1; D is perhaps TRBD1 or TRBD2 (7 bases each). CDR3 size: 19 residues. CDR1 MNHEY and CDR2 SMNVEV come from the germline V gene (reference sequence). The V and J ends lost 0 bases and 0 bases respectively, with 18 bases between them. CDR3 residues: CASSLSRGLAARSYNEQFF. The CDR3 DNA reads as TGTGCCAGCAGTTTATCGAGGGGGCTAGCGGCCCGCTCCTACAATGAGCAGTTCTTC.

This clonotype was counted a few times. The chain joins TRBV6-1 to TRBJ2-7; 14 bases are shared with TRBD2. The germline V gene encodes CDR1 MNHNS and CDR2 SASEGT. The CDR3 is made up of 14 amino acids. The DNA of the CDR3 is TGTGCCAGCAGTGGCTCAAGGGGACTAGCGGGAGTAGCAGTC. Its translation is CASSGSRGLAGVAV.

The rearrangement joins TRBV5-6 to TRBJ2-7, with 7 positions matching TRBD1. The V segment lost 3 bases and the J segment 4 bases; nucleotides outside the gene matches: 13. CDR1 is SGHDT and CDR2 is YYEEEE in the germline V gene. CDR3 length: 16 amino acids. CDR3 coding DNA: TGTGCCAGCAGCTCGAGGCCTAGACAGGGTCAGTACGAGCAGTACTTC. Amino acid sequence: CASSSRPRQGQYEQYF.

This clonotype was counted ten times or more. V is TRBV30 and J is TRBJ1-1; no clear D gene. Trimming stripped 4 bases from V and 0 bases from J, with 12 bases between. The CDR3 length is 14 residues. The germline V gene has CDR1 GTSNPN and CDR2 SVGIG (reference sequence). CDR3 amino acids: CAWNPSALNTEAFF. The CDR3 bases are TGTGCCTGGAACCCCTCTGCGTTGAACACTGAAGCTTTCTTT.

This clonotype appeared many times. The genes are TRBV29-1 and TRBJ2-7; D might be TRBD1 (5 bases). This CDR3 region has 13 residues. The V end was cut by 2 bases, the J end by 5 bases, with 13 bases between. In germline, CDR1 is SQVTM, CDR2 ANQGSEA. In DNA, the CDR3 is TGCAGCGTTGAACCAGCTCAGGGTGACGAGCAGTACTTC. Its translation: CSVEPAQGDEQYF.

This clonotype was detected ten times or more. The rearrangement uses TRBV27 and TRBJ1-1; perhaps TRBD1 as D (6 bases). Germline V gene lookup returns CDR1 MNHEY and CDR2 SMNVEV (reference sequence). Trimming removed 5 bases from V and 13 bases from J, with 14 bases in between. There are 11 residues in the CDR3. The CDR3 bases are TGTGCCAGCAGTCAAACAGGGTTATATTTCTTT. Translated: CASSQTGLYFF.

This clonotype has more than one count but fewer than ten. The chain recombines TRBV6-6 with TRBJ1-5; possible D gene TRBD1, 6 bases. Germline-derived CDR1 and CDR2 are MNHNY and SVGAGI (reference sequence). The CDR3 is 15 amino acids. Trimming removed 5 bases from V and 3 bases from J, with 14 bases in between. DNA of the CDR3: TGTGCCAGCAGTCTACAGGGAGTTCCCAATCAGCCCCAGCATTTT. Translation: CASSLQGVPNQPQHF.

This clonotype has ten or more counts. The chain links TRBV20-1 to TRBJ2-7; weak D call: TRBD1 (5 bases). CDR1 is DFQATT and CDR2 is SNEGSKA in the germline V gene (reference sequence). CDR3 length: 12 residues. V dropped 6 bases and J dropped 2 bases, with 11 bases sitting between them. CDR3 amino acids: CSAPTDTYEQYF. The CDR3 coding sequence is TGCAGTGCCCCGACAGACACCTACGAGCAGTACTTC.

Ten or more counts support this clonotype. The chain recombines TRBV2 with TRBJ2-1; no clear D. Germline CDR1 SNHLY, CDR2 FYNNEI. V lost 2 bases and J 5 bases, leaving 4 bases between the germline ends. This CDR3 is 12 amino acids long. CDR3 protein: CASSEQNNEQFF. As DNA, the CDR3 is TGTGCCAGCAGTGAACAAAACAATGAGCAGTTCTTC.

This chain connects TRBV20-1 to TRBJ2-4; D tentatively fits TRBD1 or TRBD2 (5 bases each). The germline V and J ends were trimmed by 5 bases and 1 base, with 15 bases remaining between them. This CDR3 has 15 amino acids. The V gene's germline CDR1 is DFQATT and CDR2 SNEGSKA (reference sequence). The CDR3 sequence: CSAGAGVAAKNIQYF. The CDR3 coding sequence is TGCAGTGCTGGGGCGGGTGTAGCGGCCAAAAACATTCAGTACTTC.

This clonotype showed up just a few times. The CDR3 spells CASSPPPSGFRELFF. In DNA form, the CDR3 reads TGTGCCAGCAGTCCCCCTCCTAGCGGTTTTCGGGAGCTGTTTTTT. The gene calls are TRBV28 and TRBJ2-2; the match to TRBD2 covers 7 bases. Unmatched junction bases numbered 12, after V lost 5 bases and J lost 9 bases. The CDR3 sequence is 15 residues long. Germline V lookup: CDR1 MDHEN, CDR2 SYDVKM.

This clonotype occurred a few times. This chain uses TRBV10-3 with TRBJ1-6; the match to TRBD1 covers 7 bases. With 2 bases clipped from V and 6 bases from J, the junction kept 4 bases outside the gene matches. This CDR3 has 15 amino acids. CDR1 and CDR2 (germline): ENHRY, SYGVKD. The CDR3 sequence: CAISEGGQTNSPLHF. In DNA, the CDR3 is TGTGCCATCAGTGAGGGGGGACAGACTAATTCACCCCTCCACTTT.

The rearrangement links TRBV30 to TRBJ2-2, with TRBD1 matching over 7 bases. From germline, CDR1 is GTSNPN and CDR2 SVGIG (reference sequence). V shed 3 bases, J shed 5 bases, and the junction held 12 bases outside the gene matches. This CDR3 has 16 amino acids. In DNA, the CDR3 is TGTGCCTGGAGCGTCCCAGGAGACAGGGTAACCGGGGAGCTGTTTTTT. This gives the protein CAWSVPGDRVTGELFF.

This clonotype was counted a few times. This sequence joins TRBV28 and TRBJ2-1; D possibly uses TRBD1 or TRBD2 (5 bases each). The V gene's germline CDR1 is MDHEN and CDR2 SYDVKM. V dropped 3 bases and J dropped 7 bases, with 22 bases sitting between them. The CDR3 loop spans 17 amino acids. The CDR3 bases are TGTGCCAGCAGTTTGAGGGGTGGGTACGGGTTTGAGAATGAGCAGTTCTTC. This translates into CASSLRGGYGFENEQFF.

This clonotype was seen a handful of times. The chain joins TRBV5-1 to TRBJ2-5; D is tentatively TRBD1 or TRBD2 (5 bases each). Trimming took off 4 bases at V and 3 bases at J, with 10 bases between the two ends. The CDR3 runs 13 residues. Germline assignment: CDR1 SGHRS and CDR2 YFSETQ. CDR3 DNA sequence: TGCGCCAGCAGCGAGGGACCAAAAGAGACCCAGTACTTC. It yields the protein CASSEGPKETQYF.

The sample holds many counts of this clonotype. The V call is TRBV7-9, the J call TRBJ2-7; D remains unclear. The CDR3 totals 13 residues. V was clipped by 3 bases and J by 0 bases, with 6 bases between them. Germline CDR1 SEHNR, CDR2 FQNEAQ (reference sequence). This CDR3 is CASSLDHSYEQYF. Written as DNA, the CDR3 is TGTGCCAGCAGCTTGGACCACTCCTACGAGCAGTACTTC.

CDR3 residues: CASSSTRQGGYEQYF. DNA of the CDR3: TGTGCCAGCAGCTCCACCCGACAGGGGGGGTACGAGCAGTACTTC. This chain uses TRBV7-6 with TRBJ2-7, with TRBD1 identical over 9 bases. The length of the CDR3 is 15 residues. Trimming removed 4 bases from V and 4 bases from J; junction bases left unmatched: 8. Germline V lookup: CDR1 SGHVS, CDR2 FNYEAQ.

This clonotype has more than one count but fewer than ten. The genes are TRBV7-9 and TRBJ1-3; unclear D gene. The CDR3 has 15 residues. V was cut by 5 bases and J by 2 bases, with 13 bases left in between. CDR1 and CDR2 from the germline V gene are SEHNR and FQNEAQ (reference sequence). DNA for the CDR3: TGTGCCAGCAGCGAAAGAACTGCTACTGGAAACACCATATATTTT. This gives the protein CASSERTATGNTIYF.